Below, 17 T cell receptor beta chains from the same sample are listed, as sequenced in a study of cytomegalovirus exposure and HLA in healthy donors. The study ran its PCR with 60 Vbeta and 13 Jbeta primers. Clones were sequenced by immunoSEQ multiplex PCR, and TCRdb holds only the in-frame ones, with some missing. This table has about 170,000 clones, about four fifths appearing once. The sequenced material came from PBMCs. The receptors shown here come from a woman aged 50 to 65 in good health and CMV-seronegative.

This clone was seen only once. The rearrangement joins TRBV11-2 to TRBJ2-3; 12 bases match TRBD1. CDR1 SGHAT and CDR2 FQNNGV come from the germline V gene. J was trimmed by 4 bases and V by 2 bases; bases with no gene match: 10. The CDR3 spans 18 residues. CDR3 nucleotide sequence: TGTGCCAGCAGCTTATGGGGGGCGGGGACAGGGGGCTCAGATACGCAGTATTTT. Amino acid sequence: CASSLWGAGTGGSDTQYF.

This clone was detected only a few times. V and J are TRBV6-6 and TRBJ1-6; TRBD1 matches at 8 bases. This CDR3 contains 15 residues. The germline CDR1 and CDR2 sequences are MNHNY and SVGAGI (reference sequence). The J segment lost 9 bases and the V segment lost 0 bases, leaving 4 bases of the junction unmatched. CDR3 region: CASSYSDRGGSPLHF. The DNA for the CDR3 is TGTGCCAGCAGTTACTCCGACAGGGGAGGTTCACCCCTCCACTTT.

The chain links TRBV4-2 to TRBJ2-7; 11 bases agree with TRBD2. CDR1 LGHNA and CDR2 YNFKEQ come from the germline V gene. The CDR3 runs to 17 residues. Losses at the gene ends were 1 base for V and 5 bases for J; bases not matched to a gene: 10. The CDR3 nucleotides are TGTGCCAGCAGCCAAGGGGAACTAGCGGGAGATCGGAACGAGCAGTACTTC. Its translation: CASSQGELAGDRNEQYF.

The rearrangement links TRBV19 to TRBJ2-6; D remains unclear. This CDR3 is 12 amino acids long. Germline lookup yields CDR1 LNHDA and CDR2 SQIVND (reference sequence). Trimming stripped 6 bases from V and 6 bases from J, with 6 bases between. The CDR3 region has the DNA TGTGCCAGTAGCAATTCGGCCAACGTCCTGACTTTC. Translation gives CASSNSANVLTF.

Comment on this clone: This specimen includes other DNA sequences encoding the same CDR3. This chain joins TRBV18 and TRBJ1-2; 10 bases map to TRBD1. The germline CDR1 and CDR2 sequences are KGHSH and LQKENI. Trimming cost V 1 base and J 3 bases; bases outside gene matches: 2. The CDR3 contains 15 residues. CDR3 in amino acids: CASSPLDRGDYGYTF. CDR3 bases: TGTGCCAGCTCACCACTGGACAGGGGGGACTATGGCTACACCTTC.

The chain has TRBV30 and TRBJ2-3, with 8 bases fitting TRBD1. The germline gives CDR1 GTSNPN, CDR2 SVGIG (reference sequence). CDR3 size: 13 residues. V shed 4 bases and J 3 bases; nucleotides not matched to a gene: 3. The chain's CDR3 is CAWTGGGTDTQYF. CDR3 coding DNA: TGTGCCTGGACAGGGGGCGGGACAGATACGCAGTATTTT. The full variable domain, completed using reference TRBV30 and TRBJ2-3, is SQTIHQWPATLVQPVGSPLSLECTVEGTSNPNLYWYRQAAGRGLQLLFYSVGIGQISSEVPQNLSASRPQDRQFILSSKKLLLSDSGFYLCAWTGGGTDTQYFGPGTRLTVL.

The J gene is TRBJ2-7, the V gene TRBV28, with D possibly matching TRBD2 (6 bases). CDR1 and CDR2 from the germline V gene are MDHEN and SYDVKM. Trimming cost V 8 bases and J 0 bases, with 14 bases left between them. There are 14 residues in the CDR3. CDR3 sequence (DNA): TGTGCCAGCGGAGGGAGGTCAGGCTCCTACGAGCAGTACTTC. Translating it yields CASGGRSGSYEQYF.

CDR3 nucleotide sequence: TGTGCCAGCAGCTTAGAGGGAGGGCCCTACGAGCAGTACTTC. Protein sequence: CASSLEGGPYEQYF. The J gene is TRBJ2-7, the V gene TRBV7-9; 7 nucleotides agree with TRBD2. The CDR3 covers 14 residues. Trimming cost V 1 base and J 2 bases; bases outside gene matches: 2. Germline V gene sequence: CDR1 SEHNR, CDR2 FQNEAQ (reference sequence).

This clone was detected only once. This sequence joins TRBV5-5 and TRBJ2-7, with 8 nucleotides matching TRBD1. CDR3 length: 14 amino acids. From germline, CDR1 is SGHKS and CDR2 YYEKEE (reference sequence). Germline trimming cut 4 bases from V and 4 bases from J; bases unmatched to any gene: 7. The CDR3 nucleotides read TGTGCCAGCAGCGACCGGGACAGGAAATACGAGCAGTACTTC. It encodes CASSDRDRKYEQYF.

The gene calls are TRBV27 and TRBJ2-5; TRBD2 agrees at 9 bases. The J call is in doubt because the DNA end fits TRBJ2-7 better. The CDR3 is 15 residues long. The germline CDR1 and CDR2 sequences are MNHEY and SMNVEV (reference sequence). CDR3 region: CASSLREGPIYEQYF. CDR3 nucleotide sequence: TGTGCCAGCAGTTTGCGGGAGGGCCCCATCTACGAGCAGTACTTC.

The chain links TRBV7-2 to TRBJ2-7; possibly TRBD1 for D (5 bases). V was trimmed by 3 bases and J by 2 bases, leaving 8 bases between them. The germline gives CDR1 SGHTA, CDR2 FQGNSA. There are 13 residues in the CDR3. The CDR3 loop reads CASSLDKTYEQYF. Written as DNA, the CDR3 is TGTGCCAGCAGCTTGGACAAGACCTACGAGCAGTACTTC.

The rearrangement joins TRBV10-2 to TRBJ2-7; 7 positions agree with TRBD1. Germline V gene data show CDR1 as WSHSY and CDR2 as SAAADI. The V segment lost 5 bases and the J segment 4 bases; nucleotides outside the gene matches: 8. The CDR3 has 14 residues. CDR3 protein: CASSHSGGEYEQYF. CDR3 DNA: TGCGCCAGCAGTCATTCAGGGGGAGAATACGAGCAGTACTTC.

This rearrangement joins TRBV7-2 to TRBJ2-5; weak D call: TRBD1 (5 bases). The J call may be faulty, since TRBJ2-7 better matches the DNA end. This CDR3 has 11 amino acids. Germline lookup yields CDR1 SGHTA and CDR2 FQGNSA. CDR3 residues: CASSPGYEQYF. In DNA, the CDR3 is TGTGCCAGCAGCCCAGGGTACGAGCAGTACTTC.

The J gene is TRBJ2-1, the V gene TRBV28, with D perhaps matching TRBD2 (8 bases). Trimming took off 6 bases at V and 9 bases at J, with 18 bases between the two ends. The germline gives CDR1 MDHEN, CDR2 SYDVKM. The length of the CDR3 is 14 residues. The CDR3 DNA reads TGTGCCAGCAGGCGGGGGGACAGCCGGGGTGAGCAGTTCTTC. Encoded protein: CASRRGDSRGEQFF.

This clone was counted a few times. The V gene is TRBV4-2, the J gene TRBJ2-7, with a possible D match to TRBD1 (5 bases). Germline values: CDR1 LGHNA, CDR2 YNFKEQ. V was trimmed by 1 base and J by 0 bases, leaving 13 bases between them. The CDR3 runs to 16 residues. CDR3 nucleotide sequence: TGTGCCAGCAGCCAAGCGGTGACAGCCGACTCCTACGAGCAGTACTTC. It translates to CASSQAVTADSYEQYF.

The chain recombines TRBV15 with TRBJ1-2; D call uncertain. This CDR3 comprises 14 residues. Germline CDR1 LNHNV, CDR2 YYDKDF (reference sequence). Trimming took off 0 bases at V and 7 bases at J, with 12 bases between the two ends. The CDR3 region is CATSRDRGPSGYTF. In DNA form, the CDR3 reads TGTGCCACCAGCAGAGATCGAGGCCCCTCTGGCTACACCTTC.

The chain carries TRBV30 and TRBJ1-4; D unclear. CDR1 is GTSNPN and CDR2 is SVGIG in the germline V gene (reference sequence). Trimming cost V 8 bases and J 2 bases, with 15 bases left between them. This CDR3 has 14 amino acids. The CDR3 DNA reads as TGTGCCGCCGCACGACTTGGGACTAATGAAAAACTGTTTTTT. It translates to CAAARLGTNEKLFF.